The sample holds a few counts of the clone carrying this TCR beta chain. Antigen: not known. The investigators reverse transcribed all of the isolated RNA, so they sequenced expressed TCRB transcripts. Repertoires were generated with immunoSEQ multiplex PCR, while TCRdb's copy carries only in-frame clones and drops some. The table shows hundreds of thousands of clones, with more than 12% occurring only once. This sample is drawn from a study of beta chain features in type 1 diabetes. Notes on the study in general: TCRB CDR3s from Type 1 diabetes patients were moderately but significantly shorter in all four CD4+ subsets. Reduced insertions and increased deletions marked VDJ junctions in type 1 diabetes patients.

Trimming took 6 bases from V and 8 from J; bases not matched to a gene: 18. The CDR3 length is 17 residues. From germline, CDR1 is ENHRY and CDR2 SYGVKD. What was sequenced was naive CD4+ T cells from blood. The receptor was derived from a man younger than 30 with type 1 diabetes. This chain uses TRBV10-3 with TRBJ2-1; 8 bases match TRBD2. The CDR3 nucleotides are TGTGCCATCAGCGCCCACCCCGGGACTAGTTTAGCGGATGAGCAGTTCTTC. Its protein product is CAISAHPGTSLADEQFF.